Only a few counts were recorded for the clone carrying this T cell receptor (beta chain). Looked up from germline, CDR1 is LNHNV and CDR2 is YYDKDF (reference sequence). The CDR3 contains 16 residues. V was pared by 4 bases and J by 0 bases, with 15 bases between. The data belong to a study of blood T cell repertoires in COVID-19. As for the study in general: PBMCs, B-cell-depleted T cells, or T cells provided the cDNA or gDNA that made up the material.

As originally analysed: Estimation of nucleated cell counts relied on the amplification of reference gene primers. Profiling relied on immunoSEQ multiplex PCR, and the TCRdb table lists in-frame clones only, not all of them. That table gives V, J and clone size, and the DNA gave D and trimming. The data contain approximately 320,000 clones, over 80% of them seen just once; the ten biggest clones take up 8% to 9.5%. Participant-given clinical history determined each cohort assignment. Cohort 3 recovered donors had two negative PCRs, clearance, or symptom resolution. The chain couples TRBV15 to TRBJ1-1; D call uncertain. This TCR derives from a young woman who had recovered from COVID-19. The sequenced sample was PBMCs or T cells enriched from blood (not recorded which). CDR3 sequence reads: CATSTTRLDMNTEAFF. The CDR3 bases are TGTGCCACCAGCACAACTCGATTAGACATGAACACTGAAGCTTTCTTT.